This T cell receptor (beta chain) was recorded in a study of cytomegalovirus exposure and HLA in healthy donors. Germline V gene data show CDR1 as SGHTA and CDR2 as FQGNSA. The CDR3 contains 14 residues. Trimming cost V 0 bases and J 6 bases, with 9 bases left between them. Vbeta (60) and Jbeta (13) primers were used in the PCR. Method: immunoSEQ multiplex PCR; TCRdb's copy keeps in-frame clones and lacks some. The table has tens of thousands of clones, around 85% seen once. This receptor was taken from a woman in her twenties or thirties in good health and CMV-seronegative. The V call is TRBV7-2, the J call TRBJ1-5; TRBD1 might be the D (5 bases). Sequencing was performed on PBMCs. The CDR3 loop reads CASSLAQGVQPQHF. Written as DNA, the CDR3 is TGTGCCAGCAGCTTAGCGCAAGGGGTTCAGCCCCAGCATTTT.